These 16 T cell receptor beta chains came from one sample sequenced in a study of cytomegalovirus exposure and HLA in healthy donors. This PCR relied on a set of 60 Vbeta primers and 13 Jbeta primers. Profiling relied on immunoSEQ multiplex PCR, and the TCRdb table lists in-frame clones only, not all of them. The sample lists approximately 190,000 clones; around 82% were seen once. Sample: PBMCs. The receptors shown here come from a young woman in good health and CMV-seropositive.

Only one count was recorded for this clone. One end of the junction is discordant with germline, which a read error may explain. The rearrangement uses TRBV2 and TRBJ2-3, with a weak D call TRBD2 (6 bases). Germline CDR1 is SNHLY and CDR2 is FYNNEI. This CDR3 comprises 16 residues. CDR3 DNA sequence: TGTACCAGCAGTGAATCCACGGGAGAGGGGCCAGATACGCAGTATTTT. Encoded protein: CTSSESTGEGPDTQYF.

V usage is TRBV7-9 and J usage is TRBJ1-1; perhaps TRBD1 as D (6 bases). The CDR3 is made up of 15 amino acids. The V end was cut by 5 bases, the J end by 3 bases, with 16 bases between. Germline CDR1 and CDR2: SEHNR and FQNEAQ (reference sequence). The CDR3 here is CASSLRQAVDTEAFF. The CDR3 DNA follows: TGTGCCAGCAGCCTCAGACAGGCCGTTGACACTGAAGCTTTCTTT.

In DNA form, the CDR3 reads TGTGCCATCACCGGGGGACAGGGGGCCTACGAGCAGTACTTC. Translation gives CAITGGQGAYEQYF. The chain carries TRBV10-3 and TRBJ2-7, with TRBD1 identical over 11 bases. From germline, CDR1 is ENHRY and CDR2 SYGVKD. The V segment lost 7 bases and the J segment 2 bases; nucleotides outside the gene matches: 4. This CDR3 has 14 residues.

The chain is built from TRBV28 and TRBJ2-5, with no clear D. The CDR3 is made up of 14 amino acids. Germline CDR1 is MDHEN and CDR2 is SYDVKM. V was trimmed by 2 bases and J by 5 bases, leaving 12 bases between them. The CDR3 DNA follows: TGTGCCAGCAGTTTAGCACAGTTTGTTGAGACCCAGTACTTC. It codes for CASSLAQFVETQYF.

The CDR3 sequence: CASSLAQQMNTEAFF. Here the CDR3 DNA reads TGTGCCAGCAGCTTAGCACAACAGATGAACACTGAAGCTTTCTTT. V usage is TRBV7-6 and J usage is TRBJ1-1; D is undetermined. Trimming stripped 0 bases from V and 0 bases from J, with 8 bases between. CDR3 length equals 15 residues. The germline gives CDR1 SGHVS, CDR2 FNYEAQ. Full variable domain (remainder filled in from reference TRBV7-6 and TRBJ1-1): GAGVSQSPRYKVTKRGQDVALRCDPISGHVSLYWYRQALGQGPEFLTYFNYEAQQDKSGLPNDRFSAERPEGSISTLTIQRTEQRDSAMYRCASSLAQQMNTEAFFGQGTRLTVV.

The chain combines TRBV6-5 with TRBJ2-5, with D maybe TRBD2 (5 bases). The CDR3 totals 14 residues. V was cut by 7 bases and J by 4 bases, with 16 bases left in between. Germline loops: CDR1 MNHEY, CDR2 SVGAGI. In DNA form, the CDR3 reads TGTGCCAGCACCCACCGTGGGAGTGGAGAGACCCAGTACTTC. It specifies CASTHRGSGETQYF.

This chain joins TRBV28 and TRBJ1-1, with TRBD1 identical over 7 bases. This CDR3 is built from 17 residues. J gave up 0 bases and V 5 bases, and 12 bases lay outside the gene matches. Germline V gene sequence: CDR1 MDHEN, CDR2 SYDVKM. The CDR3 loop reads CASSTRGLWVVNTEAFF. The CDR3 DNA follows: TGTGCCAGCAGTACTAGGGGGCTCTGGGTGGTGAACACTGAAGCTTTCTTT.

The chain carries TRBV6-5 and TRBJ1-1; D uncertain. The ends were cut back, 4 bases at V and 6 bases at J, with 18 bases in the middle. CDR1 is MNHEY, CDR2 SVGAGI, per germline. This CDR3 comprises 15 residues. The CDR3 sequence is CASSSAGGGNPEAFF. The CDR3 bases are TGTGCCAGCAGTTCGGCAGGAGGAGGTAACCCTGAAGCTTTCTTT.

The CDR3 region is CASSSEGQPDGYTF. The CDR3 DNA reads TGTGCCAGCAGCTCAGAGGGACAACCCGATGGCTACACCTTC. This chain connects TRBV7-9 to TRBJ1-2, with D possibly matching TRBD1 (6 bases). Germline CDR1 and CDR2: SEHNR and FQNEAQ (reference sequence). The CDR3 runs 14 residues. Between the trimmed V and J ends, which lost 4 bases and 6 bases, there was a span of 15 bases.

This chain joins TRBV7-8 and TRBJ2-3; TRBD1 might be the D (6 bases). Germline CDR1 is SGHVS and CDR2 is FQNEAQ. CDR3 size: 15 residues. V gave up 7 bases and J gave up 4 bases, with 18 bases separating them. DNA for the CDR3: TGTGCCAGCATCAATCCCCCAGGGGCACCAGATACGCAGTATTTT. Amino acids: CASINPPGAPDTQYF. Looking up the rest from reference TRBV7-8 and TRBJ2-3 gives the full variable domain: GAGVSQSPRYKVAKRGQDVALRCDPISGHVSLFWYQQALGQGPEFLTYFQNEAQLDKSGLPSDRFFAERPEGSVSTLKIQRTQQEDSAVYLCASINPPGAPDTQYFGPGTRLTVL.

The chain is built from TRBV6-1 and TRBJ1-4, with D possibly matching TRBD1 (6 bases). Trimming cost V 11 bases and J 6 bases, with 16 bases left between them. This CDR3 contains 13 residues. Germline V gene lookup returns CDR1 MNHNS and CDR2 SASEGT. CDR3: CAVTDRSYEKLFF. The CDR3 DNA follows: TGTGCCGTGACTGACAGGTCGTATGAAAAACTGTTTTTT.

This clone appeared a few times. This rearrangement joins TRBV11-2 to TRBJ2-3; no clear D gene. The V gene lost 3 bases and the J gene lost 0 bases, with 7 bases spanning the gap. The CDR3 length is 14 residues. Germline V gene sequence: CDR1 SGHAT, CDR2 FQNNGV. The CDR3 nucleotides read TGTGCCAGCAGCTTTCAGTATAGCACAGATACGCAGTATTTT. Translation gives CASSFQYSTDTQYF.

The chain employs TRBV5-1 and TRBJ2-7, with TRBD1 identical over 7 bases. CDR1 SGHRS and CDR2 YFSETQ come from the germline V gene. V lost 0 bases to trimming and J lost 2 bases; unmatched junction nucleotides: 5. The CDR3 extends over 15 amino acids. This CDR3 is CASSLAAGGTYEQYF. The CDR3 region has the DNA TGCGCCAGCAGCTTGGCCGCAGGGGGTACCTACGAGCAGTACTTC.

This clone turned up a few times. The chain joins TRBV18 to TRBJ1-4; 8 bases match TRBD1. The CDR3 is 15 residues long. V shed 3 bases and J 8 bases; nucleotides not matched to a gene: 8. The germline CDR1 and CDR2 sequences are KGHSH and LQKENI. DNA of the CDR3: TGTGCCAGCTCACCCTCAGGACAGGGCCCAGAAAAACTGTTTTTT. This translates into CASSPSGQGPEKLFF.

This chain uses TRBV18 with TRBJ2-3, with D unresolved. The CDR3 is 15 amino acids. V was clipped by 4 bases and J by 0 bases, with 11 bases between them. CDR1 and CDR2 (germline): KGHSH, LQKENI. This CDR3 is CASSRGLESTDTQYF. CDR3 DNA: TGTGCCAGCTCACGAGGCCTAGAAAGCACAGATACGCAGTATTTT.

This rearrangement joins TRBV5-1 to TRBJ1-5, with D hard to call. This CDR3 is built from 13 residues. The germline CDR1 and CDR2 sequences are SGHRS and YFSETQ. With 1 base removed from V and 4 bases from J, the gap between germline ends came to 6 bases. CDR3 DNA sequence: TGCGCCAGCAGCTTGTCCGTAAATCAGCCCCAGCATTTT. This sequence encodes CASSLSVNQPQHF.